These 14 T cell receptor beta chains were all obtained from the same sample, sequenced in a study of beta chain features in type 1 diabetes. Study-wide points: There was a moderate but significant shortening of TCRB CDR3s in all four CD4+ subsets of Type 1 diabetes patients.

Antigen specificity for these receptors is unknown. The investigators reverse transcribed all of the isolated RNA, so they sequenced expressed TCRB transcripts. Clones were read by immunoSEQ multiplex PCR, and TCRdb kept only the in-frame ones, dropping some. This sample has fewer than 450,000 clones; about 13% occur once, and the top ten carry roughly 0.015%. Sequences were obtained from naive CD4+ T cells from blood. All receptors derive from a woman younger than 30 with type 1 diabetes.

This CDR3 reads CASSRGLAGSSYEQYV. The CDR3 DNA reads TGTGCCAGCAGCCGGGGACTAGCGGGGAGCTCCTACGAGCAGTACGTC. V usage is TRBV7-9 and J usage is TRBJ2-7; 13 positions agree with TRBD2. Germline lookup yields CDR1 SEHNR and CDR2 FQNEAQ (reference sequence). V lost 5 bases to trimming and J lost 0 bases; unmatched junction nucleotides: 4. The CDR3 loop spans 16 amino acids.

V and J are TRBV28 and TRBJ1-1, with D possibly being TRBD1 (6 bases). CDR1 is MDHEN and CDR2 is SYDVKM in the germline V gene. The CDR3 is 12 amino acids. V lost 4 bases, J lost 8 bases, and 11 bases lay in between. This CDR3 reads CASSSRQAEAFF. The CDR3 nucleotides read TGTGCCAGCAGTTCCCGACAGGCGGAAGCTTTCTTT.

This chain joins TRBV6-5 and TRBJ1-2; D is uncertain. CDR3 length: 12 amino acids. The ends were cut back, 5 bases at V and 0 bases at J, with 4 bases in the middle. Germline V gives CDR1 MNHEY, CDR2 SVGAGI. Here the CDR3 DNA reads TGTGCCAGCAGTCCCTCTAACTATGGCTACACCTTC. Amino acids: CASSPSNYGYTF.

The rearrangement uses TRBV11-2 and TRBJ1-1; TRBD1 might be the D (6 bases). Germline values: CDR1 SGHAT, CDR2 FQNNGV. CDR3 length equals 14 residues. V was shortened by 5 bases and J by 2 bases, with 12 bases between the two germline ends. CDR3 residues: CASSHRAGNTEAFF. The CDR3 DNA sequence: TGTGCCAGCAGCCACAGGGCAGGTAACACTGAAGCTTTCTTT.

In its sample, this clone was seen a few times. The chain joins TRBV4-1 to TRBJ2-4; TRBD2 agrees at 7 bases. V dropped 0 bases and J dropped 2; count of bases not matched to a gene: 10. The length of the CDR3 is 18 residues. Germline V CDR1 and CDR2: MGHRA, YSYEKL. The CDR3 DNA sequence: TGCGCCAGCAGCCAAGATCTTGCGCGGGAGTTGCCCAAAAACATTCAGTACTTC. It is translated as CASSQDLARELPKNIQYF.

This rearrangement joins TRBV11-2 to TRBJ2-5, with a tentative D call TRBD1 (5 bases). CDR1 SGHAT and CDR2 FQNNGV come from the germline V gene. The CDR3 spans 15 residues. Trimming stripped 1 base from V and 2 bases from J, with 11 bases between. The DNA of the CDR3 is TGTGCCAGCAGCTTAGGAGCGTACAGGCAAGAGACCCAGTACTTC. Amino acid sequence: CASSLGAYRQETQYF. The full variable domain, its missing parts supplied by reference TRBV11-2 and TRBJ2-5, is EAGVAQSPRYKIIEKRQSVAFWCNPISGHATLYWYQQILGQGPKLLIQFQNNGVVDDSQLPKDRFSAERLKGVDSTLKIQPAKLEDSAVYLCASSLGAYRQETQYFGPGTRLLVL.

The chain recombines TRBV7-2 with TRBJ2-7; 7 bases line up with TRBD1. The ends lost 7 bases at V and 0 bases at J; junction bases unmatched: 9. The CDR3 spans 15 residues. The germline V gene has CDR1 SGHTA and CDR2 FQGNSA. CDR3 coding DNA: TGTGCCAGCACCTCGACAGGGCCCAGCTCCTACGAGCAGTACGTC. Protein product: CASTSTGPSSYEQYV.

The chain couples TRBV2 to TRBJ1-1; maybe TRBD1 (6 bases). Germline V gene lookup returns CDR1 SNHLY and CDR2 FYNNEI. The ends were cut back, 9 bases at V and 6 bases at J, with 14 bases in the middle. This CDR3 has 12 amino acids. This CDR3 reads CARRDQGPEAFF. The CDR3 DNA follows: TGTGCCAGGAGAGATCAGGGGCCTGAAGCTTTCTTT.

This clone was seen a few times. The chain recombines TRBV5-4 with TRBJ2-5; the match to TRBD1 covers 7 bases. Germline V gene lookup returns CDR1 SGHNT and CDR2 YYREEE (reference sequence). With V trimmed by 0 bases and J by 2 bases, 13 bases remained unmatched. The CDR3 loop spans 18 amino acids. CDR3 bases: TGTGCCAGCAGCTTGGGGGGCACACGGGGACAGCGACAAGAGACCCAGTACTTC. Translation: CASSLGGTRGQRQETQYF.

V gene TRBV6-1 combines with J gene TRBJ1-1; D is possibly TRBD1 (5 bases). The germline gives CDR1 MNHNS, CDR2 SASEGT. V lost 6 bases and J lost 4, with 18 bases in between. This CDR3 region has 15 residues. The CDR3 DNA sequence: TGTGCCAGCAGCCCCTCAGCGGGGCCGAGCACTGAAGCTTTCTTT. Encoded protein: CASSPSAGPSTEAFF.

This clone was recorded a few times. The chain carries TRBV7-9 and TRBJ2-4; 9 nucleotides agree with TRBD2. Unmatched junction bases numbered 6, after V lost 3 bases and J lost 6 bases. The CDR3 sequence is 15 residues long. The germline gives CDR1 SEHNR, CDR2 FQNEAQ (reference sequence). CDR3 protein: CASSFAGGAGNIQYF. The CDR3 nucleotides read TGTGCCAGCAGCTTTGCGGGGGGGGCCGGAAACATTCAGTACTTC.

A few counts support this clone. Additional DNA sequences in this sample encode the identical CDR3. The chain links TRBV30 to TRBJ1-2; D uncertain. The CDR3 runs to 12 residues. Looked up from germline, CDR1 is GTSNPN and CDR2 is SVGIG (reference sequence). The V gene lost 1 base and the J gene lost 8 bases, with 11 bases spanning the gap. The CDR3 DNA reads TGTGCCTGGAGTGCTCGCTCCGGGGGCTACACCTTC. Its protein product is CAWSARSGGYTF.

The rearrangement joins TRBV5-4 to TRBJ2-2; D may be TRBD2 (6 bases). Trimming stripped 6 bases from V and 1 base from J, with 13 bases between. CDR3 size: 15 residues. The germline CDR1 and CDR2 sequences are SGHNT and YYREEE (reference sequence). The CDR3, as DNA: TGTGCCAGCACTCTCGACGGGAGGAACACCGGGGAGCTGTTTTTT. Its protein is CASTLDGRNTGELFF.

The CDR3 DNA reads as TGTGCCAGCAGCAAGGAGACACGAGGGGGAGACTACGAGCAGTACGTC. Translated: CASSKETRGGDYEQYV. The chain carries TRBV21-1 and TRBJ2-7; the table's D gene call, TRBD1, was not cross checked with the DNA. TRBV21-1 is classified as a pseudogene. This CDR3 spans 16 amino acids.